Each of the 32 T cell receptor beta chains below was sequenced from the same sample in a study of beta chain features in type 1 diabetes. Sequenced material consisted of expressed TCRB transcripts (all of the isolated RNA was reverse transcribed). The protocol was immunoSEQ multiplex PCR, while the TCRdb copy is restricted to in-frame clones and leaves out a portion. The sample consists of just over 600,000 clones, around a sixth of them appearing once. Material for sequencing was naive CD4+ T cells from blood. These receptors were collected from a man aged 18 to 29 in good health.

A remark on this clone: Other DNA sequences within the sample encode an identical CDR3. The rearrangement uses TRBV9 and TRBJ1-2; no firm D call. This CDR3 has 11 amino acids. Per the germline V gene, CDR1 is SGDLS and CDR2 is YYNGEE. Between the trimmed V and J ends, which lost 2 bases and 5 bases, there was a span of 4 bases. The CDR3 bases are TGTGCCAGCAGCGTCAATTATGGCTACACCTTC. Amino acids: CASSVNYGYTF.

The J gene is TRBJ2-1, the V gene TRBV5-1; the D gene is possibly TRBD2 (5 bases). The CDR3 loop spans 15 amino acids. Per germline, CDR1 SGHRS and CDR2 YFSETQ. V lost 2 bases and J lost 6, with 15 bases in between. CDR3 coding DNA: TGCGCCAGCAGCTTAGTAATCTCTGGGAGCAATGAGCAGTTCTTC. It specifies CASSLVISGSNEQFF.

This clone turned up a few times. The same CDR3 can be traced to other DNA sequences in this sample. The J gene is TRBJ2-4, the V gene TRBV7-2; 8 bases are shared with TRBD1. The J segment lost 5 bases and the V segment lost 3 bases, leaving 3 bases of the junction unmatched. The CDR3 consists of 14 residues. The germline gives CDR1 SGHTA, CDR2 FQGNSA. In DNA, the CDR3 is TGTGCCAGCAGCTTGCAGACAGGGGAAAACATTCAGTACTTC. Its protein product is CASSLQTGENIQYF.

The V gene is TRBV4-3, the J gene TRBJ2-1; 9 positions match TRBD2. Per germline, CDR1 LGHNA and CDR2 YSLEER. The length of the CDR3 is 17 residues. The V gene end was trimmed by 0 bases and the J gene end by 2 bases; junction bases not matched to a gene: 5. Here the CDR3 DNA reads TGCGCCAGCAGCCAAGATAAGGGCGGGAGGGCCTACAATGAGCAGTTCTTC. Translating it yields CASSQDKGGRAYNEQFF.

The rearrangement uses TRBV28 and TRBJ2-5, with TRBD2 matching over 9 bases. The CDR3 has 16 amino acids. J gave up 5 bases and V 1 base, and 8 bases lay outside the gene matches. Germline V CDR1 and CDR2: MDHEN, SYDVKM. The CDR3 is CASSLLKAGGGETQYF. CDR3 sequence (DNA): TGTGCCAGCAGTTTATTAAAAGCGGGAGGCGGGGAGACCCAGTACTTC.

This clone came up a few times. The CDR3 protein is CAISEIANTGELFF. The CDR3 nucleotides are TGTGCCATCAGTGAAATAGCGAACACCGGGGAGCTGTTTTTT. The chain combines TRBV10-3 with TRBJ2-2; no reliable D call. Deletions cut 3 bases from V and 0 bases from J, with 5 bases between. The CDR3 runs 14 residues. From germline, CDR1 is ENHRY and CDR2 SYGVKD.

A few counts support this clone. The V and J genes are TRBV28 and TRBJ2-1, with 7 bases identical to TRBD2. CDR1 is MDHEN and CDR2 is SYDVKM in the germline V gene. The CDR3 sequence is 15 residues long. V was pared by 8 bases and J by 0 bases, with 7 bases of the junction left unmatched. In DNA form, the CDR3 reads TGTGCCAGCCGATTCTCTAGCGGCTCCTACAATGAGCAGTTCTTC. It yields the protein CASRFSSGSYNEQFF.

This clone turned up a few times. This same CDR3 is encoded by further DNA sequences in the sample. The rearrangement links TRBV4-3 to TRBJ2-2; D perhaps matches TRBD2 (6 bases). CDR3 length: 13 residues. Germline assignment: CDR1 LGHNA and CDR2 YSLEER. The V end was cut by 0 bases, the J end by 7 bases, with 6 bases between. CDR3 in DNA: TGCGCCAGCAGCCAAGAGGAGGGCGGGGAGCTGTTTTTT. Translated: CASSQEEGGELFF.

This chain uses TRBV25-1 with TRBJ1-2; D may be TRBD1 (6 bases). The CDR3 spans 12 residues. The germline V gene has CDR1 MGHDK and CDR2 SYGVNS. V dropped 7 bases and J dropped 1 base, with 7 bases sitting between them. The CDR3 nucleotides read TGTGCCAGCAACAGGGATAACTATGGCTACACCTTC. It translates to CASNRDNYGYTF.

The sample holds a few counts of this clone. The identical CDR3 is also encoded by other nucleotide sequences in the sample. This chain joins TRBV5-4 and TRBJ1-3; no reliable D call. The germline V gene has CDR1 SGHNT and CDR2 YYREEE (reference sequence). Trimming took 0 bases from V and 0 from J, leaving 4 bases between them. The CDR3 covers 14 residues. The CDR3 loop is CASSLAGSGNTIYF. The CDR3, as DNA: TGTGCCAGCAGCTTGGCGGGCTCTGGAAACACCATATATTTT.

The chain is built from TRBV25-1 and TRBJ2-1, with 12 positions matching TRBD2. The CDR3 has 14 amino acids. V trimming: 6 bases; J trimming: 7 bases; junction bases outside the gene matches: 4. The germline CDR1 and CDR2 sequences are MGHDK and SYGVNS. The CDR3: CASRSSGGANEQFF. The CDR3 DNA follows: TGTGCCAGCAGGTCTAGCGGGGGGGCAAATGAGCAGTTCTTC.

This clone was seen only a few times. V gene TRBV19 combines with J gene TRBJ2-1, with D perhaps matching TRBD1 (6 bases). The CDR3 spans 14 residues. Germline CDR1 LNHDA, CDR2 SQIVND (reference sequence). V was cut by 6 bases and J by 6 bases, with 15 bases left in between. The CDR3 DNA is TGTGCCAGTAGAATGGGCCAGGGGCGCAATGAGCAGTTCTTC. Its translation is CASRMGQGRNEQFF.

This clone was seen a few times. Additional DNA sequences in this sample encode the identical CDR3. In DNA, the CDR3 is TGTGCCAGCAGCTCGGGTCGCGACAATGAGCAGTTCTTC. Translated, it gives CASSSGRDNEQFF. The chain couples TRBV7-3 to TRBJ2-1; D is ambiguous. Germline CDR1 is SGHTA and CDR2 is FQGTGA. This CDR3 is 13 amino acids long. The V gene lost 4 bases and the J gene lost 5 bases, with 9 bases spanning the gap.

This chain uses TRBV7-2 with TRBJ2-5, with 7 nucleotides matching TRBD2. In germline, CDR1 is SGHTA, CDR2 FQGNSA. The V gene end was trimmed by 1 base and the J gene end by 1 base; junction bases not matched to a gene: 6. The CDR3 runs 16 residues. The CDR3 nucleotides are TGTGCCAGCAGCTTAGGCGGTGCTAGCGGCCAAGAGACCCAGTACTTC. Its protein is CASSLGGASGQETQYF. Variable domain in full (rest from reference TRBV7-2 and TRBJ2-5): GAGVSQSPSNKVTEKGKDVELRCDPISGHTALYWYRQSLGQGLEFLIYFQGNSAPDKSGLPSDRFSAERTGGSVSTLTIQRTQQEDSAVYLCASSLGGASGQETQYFGPGTRLLVL.

This clone came up a few times. The rearrangement links TRBV2 to TRBJ2-7; 7 bases are shared with TRBD1. CDR3 length: 13 residues. CDR1 is SNHLY, CDR2 FYNNEI, per germline. With V trimmed by 4 bases and J by 3 bases, 3 bases remained unmatched. For the CDR3, the DNA is TGTGCCAGCAGTGGAAACAGGGGCTACGAGCAGTACTTC. Its protein product is CASSGNRGYEQYF.

This clone has just a few counts. The rearrangement joins TRBV5-1 to TRBJ2-1; 7 nucleotides line up with TRBD2. CDR1 is SGHRS and CDR2 is YFSETQ in the germline V gene. The CDR3 is 15 residues long. V was pared by 3 bases and J by 4 bases, with 7 bases of the junction left unmatched. The CDR3 DNA is TGCGCCAGCAGCTGGGAGGGCCTAAATTACAATGAGCAGTTCTTC. It codes for CASSWEGLNYNEQFF.

In its sample, this clone was seen a few times. Within the sample, other DNA sequences also encode this same CDR3. The V call is TRBV19, the J call TRBJ1-1, with D unclear. Germline CDR1 and CDR2: LNHDA and SQIVND (reference sequence). V lost 3 bases, J lost 1 base, and 9 bases lay in between. The CDR3 loop spans 14 amino acids. DNA of the CDR3: TGTGCCAGTAGTATTTTGGGAGCGAACACTGAAGCTTTCTTT. Translating it yields CASSILGANTEAFF.

The table lists this clone with a few counts. V is TRBV7-3 and J is TRBJ2-1; the D gene could be TRBD1 or TRBD2 (5 bases each). Germline V lookup: CDR1 SGHTA, CDR2 FQGTGA. V was cut by 0 bases and J by 5 bases, with 11 bases left in between. There are 15 residues in the CDR3. CDR3 nucleotide sequence: TGTGCCAGCAGCTTAACGAGGGACGGAGACAATGAGCAGTTCTTC. This encodes CASSLTRDGDNEQFF.

There are a few counts of this clone. The V and J genes are TRBV27 and TRBJ1-1; D not certain. The germline V and J ends were trimmed by 10 bases and 1 base, with 19 bases remaining between them. This CDR3 region has 15 residues. Germline CDR1 MNHEY, CDR2 SMNVEV (reference sequence). The CDR3 coding sequence is TGTGCCACCCGCCGATACGGACCTAGGAACACTGAAGCTTTCTTT. Amino acid sequence: CATRRYGPRNTEAFF.

The chain recombines TRBV11-3 with TRBJ2-1, with 10 bases aligning to TRBD2. After removal of 4 bases from V and 3 bases from J, the junction contained 6 bases not matched to a gene. The V gene's germline CDR1 is SGHNT and CDR2 YENEEA. The length of the CDR3 is 16 residues. The CDR3 sequence is CASSSRSGGSYNEQFF. CDR3 in DNA: TGTGCCAGCAGCTCGCGTAGCGGGGGGAGCTACAATGAGCAGTTCTTC.

This clone was seen only a few times. The chain couples TRBV9 to TRBJ2-3; 8 bases match TRBD1. The CDR3 length is 15 residues. CDR1 is SGDLS, CDR2 YYNGEE, per germline. V lost 3 bases, J lost 3 bases, and 6 bases stayed unmatched. The CDR3 DNA follows: TGTGCCAGCAGCGCATCACAGGGGGGAACAGATACGCAGTATTTT. The encoded protein is CASSASQGGTDTQYF.

The rearrangement joins TRBV25-1 to TRBJ2-1; a weak D match, TRBD1 (5 bases). The CDR3 consists of 14 residues. Germline assignment: CDR1 MGHDK and CDR2 SYGVNS. Trimming pared 6 bases from V and 7 bases from J, leaving 16 bases between. CDR3 in DNA: TGTGCCAGCAGACCGGACAAAGGAAGGAATGAGCAGTTCTTC. This sequence encodes CASRPDKGRNEQFF.

This clone turned up a few times. This rearrangement joins TRBV6-5 to TRBJ2-1; D uncertain. Germline V gene sequence: CDR1 MNHEY, CDR2 SVGAGI. The CDR3 spans 13 residues. Trimming left V 8 bases short and J 1 base short, with 9 bases between. CDR3 region: CASQRLSYNEQFF. In DNA form, the CDR3 reads TGTGCCAGCCAAAGACTGTCCTACAATGAGCAGTTCTTC.

The chain employs TRBV9 and TRBJ1-1, with TRBD1 matching over 9 bases. V lost 4 bases, J lost 4 bases, and 8 bases stayed unmatched. CDR1 SGDLS and CDR2 YYNGEE come from the germline V gene. The CDR3 loop spans 15 amino acids. The DNA of the CDR3 is TGTGCCAGCAGCCCGCAAGGACAGGGGAGCACTGAAGCTTTCTTT. This encodes CASSPQGQGSTEAFF.

This clone has only a few counts. The J gene is TRBJ2-7, the V gene TRBV5-4, with TRBD1 identical over 9 bases. This CDR3 contains 17 residues. Germline CDR1 reads SGHNT; CDR2 reads YYREEE (reference sequence). V lost 5 bases to trimming and J lost 5 bases; unmatched junction nucleotides: 17. In DNA form, the CDR3 reads TGTGCCAGCAGGAGCCAGGGGGGGACAGGGAGCGGCCACGAGCAGTACTTC. Residues: CASRSQGGTGSGHEQYF.

This chain links TRBV18 with TRBJ1-1, with a possible D match to TRBD1 (5 bases). The V end was cut by 1 base, the J end by 6 bases, with 15 bases between. Germline-derived CDR1 and CDR2 are KGHSH and LQKENI. The CDR3 has 15 residues. The CDR3 coding sequence is TGTGCCAGCTCACCACAGTTCGTCCAGGGCCCTGAAGCTTTCTTT. Amino acids: CASSPQFVQGPEAFF. Full variable domain (outside the CDR3, taken from reference TRBV18 and TRBJ1-1): NAGVMQNPRHLVRRRGQEARLRCSPMKGHSHVYWYRQLPEEGLKFMVYLQKENIIDESGMPKERFSAEFPKEGPSILRIQQVVRGDSAAYFCASSPQFVQGPEAFFGQGTRLTVV.

CDR3 in DNA: TGTGCCAGCAGTACATACACAGGGCCAGGATACAATGAGCAGTTCTTC. Its translation is CASSTYTGPGYNEQFF. This sequence joins TRBV28 and TRBJ2-1, with a tentative D call TRBD1 (6 bases). Trimming pared 5 bases from V and 4 bases from J, leaving 18 bases between. The CDR3 spans 16 residues. Per germline, CDR1 MDHEN and CDR2 SYDVKM. Full variable domain (rest looked up from reference TRBV28 and TRBJ2-1): DVKVTQSSRYLVKRTGEKVFLECVQDMDHENMFWYRQDPGLGLRLIYFSYDVKMKEKGDIPEGYSVSREKKERFSLILESASTNQTSMYLCASSTYTGPGYNEQFFGPGTRLTVL.

J is TRBJ2-3 and V is TRBV27; D may be TRBD1 (5 bases). The CDR3 is 14 amino acids. Germline CDR1 reads MNHEY; CDR2 reads SMNVEV (reference sequence). Trimming stripped 0 bases from V and 6 bases from J, with 10 bases between. The CDR3 coding sequence is TGTGCCAGCAGTTTATCGTGGGGCCCGGATACGCAGTATTTT. Its translation is CASSLSWGPDTQYF.

The rearrangement joins TRBV5-1 to TRBJ2-1; a possible D gene is TRBD1 (6 bases). The germline V gene has CDR1 SGHRS and CDR2 YFSETQ. Trimming cost V 4 bases and J 4 bases, with 9 bases left between them. The CDR3 loop spans 13 amino acids. The chain's CDR3 is CASSPQGYNEQFF. The DNA for the CDR3 is TGCGCCAGCAGCCCACAGGGTTACAATGAGCAGTTCTTC.

This rearrangement joins TRBV25-1 to TRBJ2-7; D may be TRBD1 or TRBD2 (5 bases each). Germline V gives CDR1 MGHDK, CDR2 SYGVNS. Trimming pared 6 bases from V and 0 bases from J, leaving 9 bases between. CDR3 size: 13 residues. CDR3 sequence (DNA): TGTGCCAGCAGACGGGACGGCTCCTACGAGCAGTACTTC. It translates to CASRRDGSYEQYF.

This clone was recorded a few times. The genes are TRBV7-2 and TRBJ2-4; D gene uncertain. V shed 5 bases and J shed 3 bases, with 8 bases lying between them. The CDR3 covers 13 residues. Looked up from germline, CDR1 is SGHTA and CDR2 is FQGNSA. CDR3 DNA: TGTGCCAGCAGCGACCAAGTCAAAAACATTCAGTACTTC. It encodes CASSDQVKNIQYF. Full variable domain (rest looked up from reference TRBV7-2 and TRBJ2-4): GAGVSQSPSNKVTEKGKDVELRCDPISGHTALYWYRQSLGQGLEFLIYFQGNSAPDKSGLPSDRFSAERTGGSVSTLTIQRTQQEDSAVYLCASSDQVKNIQYFGAGTRLSVL.

This clone was seen a handful of times. The chain employs TRBV12-5 and TRBJ1-1; tentatively, D is TRBD1 (5 bases). Germline CDR1 is LGHNT and CDR2 is FRNRAP. The CDR3 is made up of 13 amino acids. V lost 4 bases to trimming and J lost 8 bases, with 14 bases between them. The CDR3 nucleotides are TGTGCTAGTGGTTCCTCTCTAGGGGAGGAAGCTTTCTTT. Amino acid sequence: CASGSSLGEEAFF.